Presented here are 10 T cell receptor beta chains from one specimen sequenced in a study of CD8 T cells in Susac syndrome. RNA totalling roughly 0.45 to 1 ug underwent reverse transcription with random hexamers. One entry per CDR3 protein results from TCRdb running MiXCR on the immunoSEQ multiplex PCR reads. The table records around 180,000 distinct CDR3 sequences, around 96% of them present only once. The sample comprised CD8+ T cells from PBMCs. All receptors derive from a human donor with multiple sclerosis.

The V call is TRBV15, the J call TRBJ1-1; no clear D. CDR1 is LNHNV, CDR2 YYDKDF, per germline (reference sequence). Deletions cut 1 base from V and 1 base from J, with 7 bases between. This CDR3 region has 14 residues. In DNA, the CDR3 is TGTGCCACCAGCAGAGTCGGCACGAACACTGAAGCTTTCTTT. This gives the protein CATSRVGTNTEAFF.

The CDR3 coding sequence is TGTGCCAGCAGCTCTCGATTTGACATAACCTACGAGCAGTACTTC. This gives the protein CASSSRFDITYEQYF. The chain uses TRBV7-9 and TRBJ2-7; no firm D call. V was clipped by 4 bases and J by 2 bases, with 15 bases between them. The CDR3 has 15 residues. The germline V gene has CDR1 SEHNR and CDR2 FQNEAQ (reference sequence).

The genes are TRBV6-6 and TRBJ2-7, with 8 bases fitting TRBD1. CDR1 is MNHNY, CDR2 SVGAGI, per germline (reference sequence). The V and J ends lost 2 bases and 6 bases, in that order; junction bases with no gene match: 3. This CDR3 comprises 13 residues. CDR3 protein: CASSYTDRAEQYF. The CDR3 DNA sequence: TGTGCCAGCAGTTACACGGACAGGGCCGAGCAGTACTTC.

The genes are TRBV3-1 and TRBJ1-1; no clear D. Germline V gene lookup returns CDR1 LGHDT and CDR2 YNNKEL (reference sequence). This CDR3 has 13 residues. Trimming stripped 1 base from V and 0 bases from J, with 3 bases between. CDR3 in DNA: TGTGCCAGCAGCCAAGGGGTGAACACTGAAGCTTTCTTT. Protein product: CASSQGVNTEAFF.

V and J are TRBV7-9 and TRBJ2-1; tentative D call: TRBD2 (5 bases). Germline-derived CDR1 and CDR2 are SEHNR and FQNEAQ (reference sequence). Trimming took off 5 bases at V and 5 bases at J, with 13 bases between the two ends. The CDR3 runs 14 residues. CDR3 nucleotides: TGTGCCAGCAGCCCTGTGAACGGGAACAATGAGCAGTTCTTC. It encodes CASSPVNGNNEQFF. Looking up the rest from reference TRBV7-9 and TRBJ2-1 gives the full variable domain: DTGVSQNPRHKITKRGQNVTFRCDPISEHNRLYWYRQTLGQGPEFLTYFQNEAQLEKSRLLSDRFSAERPKGSFSTLEIQRTEQGDSAMYLCASSPVNGNNEQFFGPGTRLTVL.

This chain connects TRBV29-1 to TRBJ2-5; D call uncertain. The V end was cut by 1 base, the J end by 5 bases, with 17 bases between. This CDR3 has 15 residues. Germline V gives CDR1 SQVTM, CDR2 ANQGSEA. CDR3 coding DNA: TGCAGCGTTGAAGGGCGGACCACCTTTTTGGAGACCCAGTACTTC. Amino acids: CSVEGRTTFLETQYF.

The chain carries TRBV5-1 and TRBJ2-7, with D perhaps TRBD1 (7 bases). Germline-derived CDR1 and CDR2 are SGHRS and YFSETQ. The CDR3 length is 13 residues. The V and J ends lost 4 bases and 2 bases respectively, with 10 bases between them. The CDR3 sequence is CASSRGTAYEQYF. The DNA of the CDR3 is TGCGCCAGCAGCCGCGGGACAGCCTACGAGCAGTACTTC.

This chain joins TRBV19 and TRBJ2-5; D possibly corresponds to TRBD1 (6 bases). The CDR3 has 13 residues. Germline CDR1 is LNHDA and CDR2 is SQIVND (reference sequence). The V end was cut by 3 bases, the J end by 3 bases, with 8 bases between. CDR3 sequence reads: CASSMDSEETQYF. CDR3 coding DNA: TGTGCCAGTAGTATGGACAGCGAAGAGACCCAGTACTTC.

The gene calls are TRBV2 and TRBJ2-5; D unclear. V lost 6 bases, J lost 0 bases, and 11 bases lay in between. This CDR3 spans 14 amino acids. CDR1 SNHLY and CDR2 FYNNEI come from the germline V gene. Written as DNA, the CDR3 is TGTGCCAGCAGGGTGCGACGAGACCAAGAGACCCAGTACTTC. Its protein product is CASRVRRDQETQYF.

J is TRBJ2-7 and V is TRBV6-5; D may be TRBD1 or TRBD2 (6 bases each). Trimming took 8 bases from V and 3 from J, leaving 11 bases between them. The length of the CDR3 is 12 residues. Germline CDR1 MNHEY, CDR2 SVGAGI. The DNA of the CDR3 is TGTGCCAGCCACGGGGGCAGCTACGAGCAGTACTTC. As protein: CASHGGSYEQYF.